The T cell receptor beta chain described here comes from a study of early T cells in non-severe SARS-CoV-2 infection. As for the study in general: Sequencing targeted bulk RNA from unsorted whole blood, leaving chains unpaired.

From germline, CDR1 is DFQATT and CDR2 SNEGSKA (reference sequence). This CDR3 has 13 amino acids. Trimming removed 1 base at V and 6 bases at J, with 10 bases between. Researchers attached unique molecular identifiers to individual cDNA molecules. TCRdb redid the calling of the 5' RACE reads with MiXCR, one entry per CDR3 protein. The data show around 100,000 distinct CDR3 sequences, with over 15% seen just once and 1.3% held by the top ten. The source is an adult who was a healthcare worker with PCR-confirmed SARS-CoV-2 infection or an uninfected control (not recorded which). This sequence joins TRBV20-1 and TRBJ2-4; D may be TRBD2 (6 bases). The specimen sequenced was whole blood. CDR3 sequence reads: CSARGDLRNIQYF. For the CDR3, the DNA is TGCAGTGCTAGAGGGGACTTACGAAACATTCAGTACTTC.